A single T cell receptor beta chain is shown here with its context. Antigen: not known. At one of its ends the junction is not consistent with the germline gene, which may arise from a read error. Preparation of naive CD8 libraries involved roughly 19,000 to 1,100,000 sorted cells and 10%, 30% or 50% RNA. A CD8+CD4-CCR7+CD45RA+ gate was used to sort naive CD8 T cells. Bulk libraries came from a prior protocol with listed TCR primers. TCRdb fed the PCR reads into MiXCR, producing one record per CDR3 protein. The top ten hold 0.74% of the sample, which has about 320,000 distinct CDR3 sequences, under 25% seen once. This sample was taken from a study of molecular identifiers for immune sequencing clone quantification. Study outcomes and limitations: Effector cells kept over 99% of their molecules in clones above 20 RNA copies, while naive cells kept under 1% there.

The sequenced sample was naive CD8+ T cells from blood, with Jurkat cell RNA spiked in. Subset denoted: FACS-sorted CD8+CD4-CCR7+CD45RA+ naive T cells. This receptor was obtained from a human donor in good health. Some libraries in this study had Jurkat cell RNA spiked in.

The CDR3 region is CASAPTGQGRETRYF. In DNA, the CDR3 is TGTGCCAGCGCCCCAACGGGGCAGGGGAGGGAGACCCGGTACTTC. The chain joins TRBV7-9 to TRBJ2-5, with D tentatively TRBD2 (7 bases). The CDR3 has 15 amino acids. Germline V gives CDR1 SEHNR, CDR2 FQNEAQ (reference sequence).